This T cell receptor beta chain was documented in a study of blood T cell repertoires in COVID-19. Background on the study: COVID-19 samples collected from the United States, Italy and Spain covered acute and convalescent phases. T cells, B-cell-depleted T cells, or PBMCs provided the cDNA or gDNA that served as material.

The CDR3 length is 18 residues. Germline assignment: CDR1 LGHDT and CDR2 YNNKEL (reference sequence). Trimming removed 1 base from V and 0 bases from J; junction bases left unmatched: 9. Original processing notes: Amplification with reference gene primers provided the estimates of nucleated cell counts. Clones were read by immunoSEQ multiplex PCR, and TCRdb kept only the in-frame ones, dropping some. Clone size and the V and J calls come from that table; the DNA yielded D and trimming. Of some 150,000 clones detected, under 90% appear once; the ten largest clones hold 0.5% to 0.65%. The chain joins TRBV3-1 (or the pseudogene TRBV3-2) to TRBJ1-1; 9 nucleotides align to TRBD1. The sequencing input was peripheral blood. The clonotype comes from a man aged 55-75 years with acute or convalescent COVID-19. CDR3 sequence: CASSQVKGTGPVNTEAFF. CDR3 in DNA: TGTGCCAGCAGCCAAGTCAAAGGGACAGGGCCTGTGAACACTGAAGCTTTCTTT.